One sample yielded the 12 T cell receptor beta chains listed below, sequenced in a study of CD8+ T cells in alopecia areata. RNA extraction was followed by reverse transcription into cDNA, which acted as the sequencing template. Produced via immunoSEQ multiplex PCR; TCRdb's table is partial and in-frame only. The sample yields some 130,000 clones, approximately 49% seen once. The material was CD8+ T cells sorted from blood, obtained at week 0. Every receptor here comes from a human donor with alopecia areata.

The V and J genes are TRBV30 and TRBJ2-5; 9 nucleotides align to TRBD1. After removal of 5 bases from V and 2 bases from J, the junction contained 9 bases not matched to a gene. CDR3 size: 15 residues. Germline CDR1 GTSNPN, CDR2 SVGIG (reference sequence). CDR3 nucleotides: TGTGCCTGGGAACAGGGGGCCTCGTCGCAAGAGACCCAGTACTTC. Translated, it gives CAWEQGASSQETQYF.

This clone was counted between two and nine times. The chain employs TRBV12-5 and TRBJ2-3, with TRBD1 identical over 7 bases. In germline, CDR1 is LGHNT, CDR2 FRNRAP. CDR3 length: 16 amino acids. The V and J ends lost 5 bases and 3 bases, in that order; junction bases with no gene match: 11. CDR3 sequence reads: CASGPRTGKGTDTQYF. The CDR3 DNA reads as TGTGCTAGTGGTCCCCGGACAGGAAAGGGTACAGATACGCAGTATTTT.

CDR3 bases: TGCGCCAGCAGCCAAGAAGGGTTTAGCGGGGAGCTGTTTTTT. Protein product: CASSQEGFSGELFF. The chain joins TRBV4-1 to TRBJ2-2; D not resolved. This CDR3 region has 14 residues. Germline CDR1 reads MGHRA; CDR2 reads YSYEKL. With 0 bases removed from V and 7 bases from J, the gap between germline ends came to 9 bases.

This chain joins TRBV30 and TRBJ2-7; D is perhaps TRBD2 (6 bases). Trimming removed 5 bases at V and 2 bases at J, with 10 bases between. This CDR3 comprises 12 residues. The germline gives CDR1 GTSNPN, CDR2 SVGIG (reference sequence). The CDR3 is CAWDGGPYEQYF. The CDR3 nucleotides read TGTGCCTGGGACGGGGGTCCCTACGAGCAGTACTTC.

This clone was seen more than once but under ten times. Other DNA sequences in the sample encode the same CDR3. The chain couples TRBV7-9 to TRBJ1-2, with TRBD1 as a possible D gene (6 bases). The CDR3 has 13 residues. V lost 2 bases, J lost 4 bases, and 8 bases lay in between. Per germline, CDR1 SEHNR and CDR2 FQNEAQ (reference sequence). The CDR3 DNA is TGTGCCAGCAGCTTAAGGGGGGCCTATGGCTACACCTTC. This encodes CASSLRGAYGYTF.

The chain couples TRBV30 to TRBJ2-1, with no clear D. V was pared by 1 base and J by 6 bases, with 4 bases between. CDR1 GTSNPN and CDR2 SVGIG come from the germline V gene (reference sequence). There are 11 residues in the CDR3. The CDR3 coding sequence is TGTGCCTGGAGTGACAGCAATGAGCAGTTCTTC. It is translated as CAWSDSNEQFF.

V gene TRBV6-5 combines with J gene TRBJ2-2; D might be TRBD2 (5 bases). V lost 6 bases, J lost 5 bases, and 13 bases lay in between. The CDR3 consists of 14 residues. Per the germline V gene, CDR1 is MNHEY and CDR2 is SVGAGI. The CDR3 DNA is TGTGCCAGCAGACCCCGGACTGGGACCGGGGAGCTGTTTTTT. This encodes CASRPRTGTGELFF.

The chain joins TRBV19 to TRBJ1-2; no definite D call. The germline V gene has CDR1 LNHDA and CDR2 SQIVND (reference sequence). V was clipped by 10 bases and J by 4 bases, with 13 bases between them. The length of the CDR3 is 12 residues. CDR3 loop: CAIGGAGYGYTF. The CDR3 DNA follows: TGTGCCATCGGCGGCGCCGGCTATGGCTACACCTTC.

The rearrangement links TRBV6-6 to TRBJ2-5; TRBD1 matches 7 bases. Germline V gene lookup returns CDR1 MNHNY and CDR2 SVGAGI (reference sequence). After removal of 1 base from V and 2 bases from J, the junction contained 1 base not matched to a gene. CDR3 length: 14 residues. The DNA of the CDR3 is TGTGCCAGCAGTTACTGGGGACAGCAAGAGACCCAGTACTTC. Translated: CASSYWGQQETQYF.

This chain uses TRBV27 with TRBJ1-6; unclear D gene. With 6 bases removed from V and 0 bases from J, the gap between germline ends came to 6 bases. In germline, CDR1 is MNHEY, CDR2 SMNVEV (reference sequence). The CDR3 runs to 14 residues. CDR3 sequence reads: CASRPGSYNSPLHF. The CDR3 coding sequence is TGTGCCAGCAGGCCTGGCTCCTATAATTCACCCCTCCACTTT.

This clone came up a few times. The CDR3 spells CASSQVRRGLEAFF. The CDR3 DNA sequence: TGCGCCAGCAGCCAAGTTCGGAGGGGGTTAGAAGCTTTCTTT. The chain joins TRBV4-3 to TRBJ1-1, with D possibly TRBD1 on 6 matching bases. The CDR3 totals 14 residues. CDR1 is LGHNA and CDR2 is YSLEER in the germline V gene. V was pared by 1 base and J by 8 bases, with 14 bases between.

This clone occurred a few times. This chain connects TRBV7-9 to TRBJ2-1; TRBD2 agrees at 10 bases. Unmatched junction bases numbered 4, after V lost 0 bases and J lost 5 bases. Germline-derived CDR1 and CDR2 are SEHNR and FQNEAQ (reference sequence). This CDR3 contains 16 residues. CDR3 DNA: TGTGCCAGCAGCTTAGCTAGCGGGGGGATCCACAATGAGCAGTTCTTC. Its protein product is CASSLASGGIHNEQFF.